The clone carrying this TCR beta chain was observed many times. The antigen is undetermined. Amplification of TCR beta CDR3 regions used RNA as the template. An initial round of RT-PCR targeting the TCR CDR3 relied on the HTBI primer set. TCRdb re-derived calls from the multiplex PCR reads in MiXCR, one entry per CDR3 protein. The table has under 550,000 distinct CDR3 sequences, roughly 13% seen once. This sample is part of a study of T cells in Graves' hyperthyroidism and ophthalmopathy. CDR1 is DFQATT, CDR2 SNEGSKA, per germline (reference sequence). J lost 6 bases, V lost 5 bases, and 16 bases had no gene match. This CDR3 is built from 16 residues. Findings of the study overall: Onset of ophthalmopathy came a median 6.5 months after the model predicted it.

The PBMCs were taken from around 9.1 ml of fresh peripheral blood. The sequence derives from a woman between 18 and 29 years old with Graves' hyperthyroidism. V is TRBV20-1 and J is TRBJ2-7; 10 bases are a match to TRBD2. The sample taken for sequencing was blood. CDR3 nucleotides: TGCAGTGCTGCTCCTCTAAGCGGGAGGGAGGTGAGCGAGCAGTACTTC. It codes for CSAAPLSGREVSEQYF.